The clone carrying this T cell receptor beta chain was detected only once. A read error may account for a junction end that differs from germline. These data belong to a study of patients and donors after allogeneic stem cell transplantation. TCRdb reprocessed the RT-PCR reads via MiXCR and lists one record per CDR3 protein. This table has 150,000 to 200,000 distinct CDR3 sequences, over 25% appearing once. Germline V gene data show CDR1 as SGHRS and CDR2 as YFSETQ. The CDR3 spans 14 residues. The sequence came from a human donor who was either an allogeneic HSCT recipient or a stem cell or donor lymphocyte infusion donor (not recorded which). It is not recorded whose cells these are; they may come from a transplant donor. The gene calls are TRBV5-1 and TRBJ1-6, with no clear D. The sequenced sample was blood, either unsorted or a sorted T cell fraction (not recorded which). CDR3 bases: TGCGCCAGCAGCCTCCAGGCTCGGAATTCACCCCCCCACTTT. Protein product: CASSLQARNSPPHF.